Following are 24 T cell receptor beta chains from one sample sequenced in a study of blood T cell repertoires in COVID-19. The assay was immunoSEQ multiplex PCR, and TCRdb's table has in-frame clones only and misses some. Among 220,000 or so clones listed, roughly 84% were seen once. Sequenced material: PBMCs or T cells enriched from blood (not recorded which). The source of these receptors is a woman in her thirties or forties who had recovered from COVID-19.

This rearrangement joins TRBV18 to TRBJ1-1; D perhaps matches TRBD1 (5 bases). The V and J ends lost 6 bases and 1 base respectively, with 21 bases between them. The CDR3 length is 17 residues. Germline loops: CDR1 KGHSH, CDR2 LQKENI. The CDR3 region is CASSRKRQLEGNTEAFF. CDR3 in DNA: TGTGCCAGCTCCCGTAAACGACAGCTCGAAGGGAACACTGAAGCTTTCTTT.

The chain is built from TRBV6-5 and TRBJ2-7; D is uncertain. Germline V gene data show CDR1 as MNHEY and CDR2 as SVGAGI. The V end was cut by 5 bases, the J end by 0 bases, with 11 bases between. The CDR3 loop spans 14 amino acids. The chain's CDR3 is CASSPLTASYEQYF. The CDR3 DNA reads TGTGCCAGCAGTCCCTTAACAGCCTCCTACGAGCAGTACTTC.

The chain joins TRBV24-1 to TRBJ2-1; D may be TRBD2 (6 bases). Trimming took 9 bases from V and 8 from J, leaving 19 bases between them. CDR1 is KGHDR and CDR2 is SFDVKD in the germline V gene. This CDR3 region has 14 residues. CDR3 sequence reads: CATGTGLGLHEQFF. CDR3 in DNA: TGTGCCACCGGTACGGGACTGGGCCTCCATGAGCAGTTCTTC.

This clone has a count of ten or more. This chain uses TRBV18 with TRBJ1-5; 8 bases match TRBD1. This CDR3 is built from 18 residues. CDR1 and CDR2 (germline): KGHSH, LQKENI. The trim removed 2 bases at V and 0 bases at J, leaving 9 bases unmatched. The CDR3 sequence: CASSPVSLTGGSNQPQHF. The CDR3, as DNA: TGTGCCAGCTCACCAGTATCCTTAACAGGGGGTAGCAATCAGCCCCAGCATTTT.

The CDR3 here is CASSRLSTDTQYF. The CDR3 nucleotides read TGTGCCAGCAGCCGTTTGAGCACAGATACGCAGTATTTT. This rearrangement joins TRBV11-3 to TRBJ2-3; D is unclear. V lost 5 bases to trimming and J lost 0 bases, with 6 bases between them. Germline V gene sequence: CDR1 SGHNT, CDR2 YENEEA. This CDR3 is built from 13 residues.

This clone was counted only a few times. This chain joins TRBV6-1 and TRBJ2-7; possibly TRBD1 for D (5 bases). Germline CDR1 reads MNHNS; CDR2 reads SASEGT. The CDR3 has 15 amino acids. V was clipped by 3 bases and J by 2 bases, with 14 bases between them. The CDR3 here is CASSDWTAGPYEQYV. CDR3 DNA: TGTGCCAGCAGTGATTGGACCGCAGGGCCCTACGAGCAGTACGTC.

The J gene is TRBJ2-2, the V gene TRBV6-5; a weak D match, TRBD2 (5 bases). V lost 6 bases, J lost 7 bases, and 12 bases lay in between. The CDR3 has 13 residues. CDR1 and CDR2 (germline): MNHEY, SVGAGI. CDR3 bases: TGTGCCAGCAGATTGAACGAGGGCGGGGAGCTGTTTTTT. As protein: CASRLNEGGELFF.

This clone has just one count. The rearrangement uses TRBV5-6 and TRBJ2-1, with TRBD2 as a possible D gene (6 bases). This CDR3 comprises 14 residues. With 4 bases removed from V and 5 bases from J, the gap between germline ends came to 13 bases. Germline V gene data show CDR1 as SGHDT and CDR2 as YYEEEE. The CDR3 loop is CASSRITSNNEQFF. In nucleotides, the CDR3 is TGTGCCAGCAGCAGAATTACTAGCAACAATGAGCAGTTCTTC.

V gene TRBV4-3 combines with J gene TRBJ1-5; D unclear. Germline CDR1 and CDR2: LGHNA and YSLEER. The CDR3 sequence is 13 residues long. The V end was cut by 4 bases, the J end by 11 bases, with 15 bases between. CDR3 in amino acids: CASSLFPGSAQHF. CDR3 in DNA: TGCGCCAGCAGCCTTTTCCCCGGGTCGGCCCAGCATTTT.

The table lists this clone with a count of one. This chain links TRBV6-5 with TRBJ2-1; D gene uncertain. The germline V gene encodes CDR1 MNHEY and CDR2 SVGAGI. The CDR3 contains 11 residues. V lost 6 bases, J lost 8 bases, and 8 bases lay in between. CDR3 sequence (DNA): TGTGCCAGCAGCCACATGTATGAGCAGTTCTTC. Translation gives CASSHMYEQFF.

The chain is built from TRBV6-5 and TRBJ1-2; 8 nucleotides line up with TRBD1. Germline V gives CDR1 MNHEY, CDR2 SVGAGI. The CDR3 is 16 residues long. The J segment lost 6 bases and the V segment lost 1 base, leaving 10 bases of the junction unmatched. The CDR3: CASSYYGQGKGNGYTF. CDR3 bases: TGTGCCAGCAGTTACTACGGACAGGGAAAGGGGAATGGCTACACCTTC.

The rearrangement joins TRBV7-8 to TRBJ1-1, with 12 bases identical to TRBD1. Germline assignment: CDR1 SGHVS and CDR2 FQNEAQ. V shed 3 bases and J 5 bases; nucleotides not matched to a gene: 10. CDR3 length equals 17 residues. CDR3: CASSLAGTGGAPTEAFF. The CDR3 bases are TGTGCCAGCAGCTTGGCGGGGACAGGGGGCGCCCCGACTGAAGCTTTCTTT.

This chain uses TRBV4-1 with TRBJ1-1; unclear D gene. Germline-derived CDR1 and CDR2 are MGHRA and YSYEKL. Trimming left V 6 bases short and J 0 bases short, with 17 bases between. This CDR3 is 16 amino acids long. CDR3 in DNA: TGCGCCAGCAGGGACGCGGGGAAAGGGATGAACACTGAAGCTTTCTTT. This codes for CASRDAGKGMNTEAFF.

This chain joins TRBV27 and TRBJ2-2; 16 positions match TRBD2. The CDR3 is made up of 18 amino acids. The trim removed 2 bases at V and 6 bases at J, leaving 6 bases unmatched. Looked up from germline, CDR1 is MNHEY and CDR2 is SMNVEV (reference sequence). The CDR3 loop is CASSLTGLAGGPAGELFF. The CDR3 nucleotides read TGTGCCAGCAGTTTAACGGGACTAGCGGGAGGGCCGGCCGGGGAGCTGTTTTTT.

The chain recombines TRBV6-5 with TRBJ1-2; weak D call: TRBD1 (5 bases). This CDR3 comprises 14 residues. Germline V CDR1 and CDR2: MNHEY, SVGAGI. Trimming removed 5 bases from V and 1 base from J, with 11 bases in between. CDR3 amino acids: CASSIARVNYGYTF. In DNA, the CDR3 is TGTGCCAGCAGTATTGCCAGGGTTAACTATGGCTACACCTTC.

V and J are TRBV12-3 or TRBV12-4 and TRBJ2-7; no firm D call. CDR3 length: 11 amino acids. The V end lost 5 bases, the J end lost 3 bases, and 5 bases lay between the germline ends. The CDR3 reads CASSLNYEQYF. CDR3 DNA: TGTGCCAGCAGTCTTAACTACGAGCAGTACTTC.

The chain uses TRBV13 and TRBJ2-1; 10 bases map to TRBD2. Germline CDR1 and CDR2: PRHDT and FYEKMQ (reference sequence). The CDR3 length is 16 residues. V shed 5 bases, J shed 15 bases, and the junction held 19 bases outside the gene matches. The CDR3 is CASSPPWLAGDPSLFF. In nucleotides, the CDR3 is TGTGCCAGCAGCCCCCCATGGCTAGCGGGAGACCCTTCTCTGTTCTTC.

This chain connects TRBV19 to TRBJ2-7; 13 nucleotides align to TRBD2. This CDR3 spans 13 amino acids. The ends lost 9 bases at V and 4 bases at J; junction bases unmatched: 3. Germline lookup yields CDR1 LNHDA and CDR2 SQIVND (reference sequence). The CDR3 region is CASSLAGGYEQYF. CDR3 bases: TGTGCCAGCTCACTAGCGGGAGGGTACGAGCAGTACTTC.

This clone was seen only once. This chain joins TRBV27 and TRBJ2-5; D gene uncertain. Trimming shortened V by 4 bases and J by 6 bases, and 15 bases separated the two germline ends. Germline CDR1 MNHEY, CDR2 SMNVEV (reference sequence). The CDR3 spans 14 residues. The CDR3 DNA reads TGTGCCAGCAGTTCCCCCTTCTCAGAAAAGACCCAGTACTTC. Amino acids: CASSSPFSEKTQYF.

The chain links TRBV18 to TRBJ1-2; TRBD1 agrees at 8 bases. The trim removed 6 bases at V and 7 bases at J, leaving 4 bases unmatched. This CDR3 has 12 residues. Germline V gene lookup returns CDR1 KGHSH and CDR2 LQKENI. The CDR3 spells CASSGQEAGYTF. CDR3 DNA sequence: TGTGCCAGCTCGGGACAGGAGGCTGGCTACACCTTC.

J is TRBJ2-5 and V is TRBV21-1; the D call of TRBD2 is as the table states it, not checked on the DNA. TRBV21-1 is a pseudogene locus. This CDR3 is 13 amino acids long. In nucleotides, the CDR3 is TGTGCCAGCAGCAAAGCCCGCCAAGAGACCCAGTACTTC. Translating it yields CASSKARQETQYF.

The chain carries TRBV2 and TRBJ1-2; a possible D gene is TRBD1 (5 bases). The germline gives CDR1 SNHLY, CDR2 FYNNEI. V shed 6 bases and J shed 0 bases, with 11 bases lying between them. This CDR3 spans 14 amino acids. The DNA of the CDR3 is TGTGCCAGCAGAAGGGGCAGGGCTAACTATGGCTACACCTTC. Its translation is CASRRGRANYGYTF.

The V gene is TRBV6-2 or TRBV6-3, the J gene TRBJ2-7; TRBD1 matches at 11 bases. V was clipped by 2 bases and J by 9 bases; unmatched bases: 3. This CDR3 is built from 13 residues. CDR1 and CDR2 from the germline V gene are MNHEY and SVGEGT. The CDR3 region is CASSYRTGGWQYF. In nucleotides, the CDR3 is TGTGCCAGCAGTTACCGGACAGGGGGCTGGCAGTACTTC.

The V call is TRBV7-2, the J call TRBJ2-6, with D possibly matching TRBD1 (6 bases). Germline V gene data show CDR1 as SGHTA and CDR2 as FQGNSA. The CDR3 contains 17 residues. The V gene lost 4 bases and the J gene lost 0 bases, with 13 bases spanning the gap. The CDR3 bases are TGTGCCAGCAGCTGGACAGCTTCGCTCTCTGGGGCCAACGTCCTGACTTTC. It yields the protein CASSWTASLSGANVLTF.